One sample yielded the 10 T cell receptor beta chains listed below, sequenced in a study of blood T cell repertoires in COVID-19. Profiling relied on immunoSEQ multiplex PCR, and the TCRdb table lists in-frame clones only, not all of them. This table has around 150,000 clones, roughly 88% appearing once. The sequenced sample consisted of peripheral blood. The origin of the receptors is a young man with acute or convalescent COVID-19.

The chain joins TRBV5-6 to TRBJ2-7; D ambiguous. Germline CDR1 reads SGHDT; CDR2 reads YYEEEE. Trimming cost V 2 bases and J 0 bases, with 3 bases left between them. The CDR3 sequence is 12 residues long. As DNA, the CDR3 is TGTGCCAGCAGCTTCAGCTCCTACGAGCAGTACTTC. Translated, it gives CASSFSSYEQYF.

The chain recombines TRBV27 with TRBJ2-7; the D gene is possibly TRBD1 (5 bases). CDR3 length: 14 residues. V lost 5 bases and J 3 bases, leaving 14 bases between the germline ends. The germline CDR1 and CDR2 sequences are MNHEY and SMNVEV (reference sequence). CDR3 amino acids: CASSVQGSYYEQYF. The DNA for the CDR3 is TGTGCCAGCAGTGTCCAGGGTTCCTACTACGAGCAGTACTTC.

The DNA of the CDR3 is TGCGCCAGCAGCCCGCAGGGGTCCAATGGCTACACCTTC. This encodes CASSPQGSNGYTF. This rearrangement joins TRBV5-1 to TRBJ1-2; tentative D call: TRBD1 (6 bases). The CDR3 has 13 residues. V was clipped by 4 bases and J by 6 bases, with 13 bases between them. Germline values: CDR1 SGHRS, CDR2 YFSETQ.

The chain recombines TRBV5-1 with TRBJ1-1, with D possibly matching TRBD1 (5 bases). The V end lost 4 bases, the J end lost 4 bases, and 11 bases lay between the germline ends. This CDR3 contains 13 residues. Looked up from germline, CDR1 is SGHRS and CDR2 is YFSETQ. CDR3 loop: CASSIGGSTEAFF. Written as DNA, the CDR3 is TGCGCCAGCAGCATCGGGGGGAGCACTGAAGCTTTCTTT.

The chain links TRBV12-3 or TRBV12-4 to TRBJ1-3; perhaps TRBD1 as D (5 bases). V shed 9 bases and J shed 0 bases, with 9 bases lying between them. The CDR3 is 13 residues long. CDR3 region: CASADSSGNTIYF. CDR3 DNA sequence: TGTGCCAGTGCCGACAGCTCTGGAAACACCATATATTTT.

CDR3 region: CASSYTGSSYEQYF. DNA of the CDR3: TGTGCCAGCAGTTACACAGGGTCTTCCTACGAGCAGTACTTC. This chain links TRBV27 with TRBJ2-7, with a possible D match to TRBD1 (6 bases). The V gene's germline CDR1 is MNHEY and CDR2 SMNVEV (reference sequence). This CDR3 contains 14 residues. V dropped 4 bases and J dropped 1 base, with 11 bases sitting between them.

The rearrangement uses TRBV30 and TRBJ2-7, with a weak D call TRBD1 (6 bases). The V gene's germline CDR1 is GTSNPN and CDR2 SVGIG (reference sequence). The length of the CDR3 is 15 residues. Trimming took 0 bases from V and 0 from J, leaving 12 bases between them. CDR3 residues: CAWSVGQSSSYEQYF. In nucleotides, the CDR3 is TGTGCCTGGAGTGTAGGACAGTCCAGCTCCTACGAGCAGTACTTC.

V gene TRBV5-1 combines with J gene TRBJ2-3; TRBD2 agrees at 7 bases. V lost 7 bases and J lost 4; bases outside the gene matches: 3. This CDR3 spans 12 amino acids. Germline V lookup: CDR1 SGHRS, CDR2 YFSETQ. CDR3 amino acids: CASGGGPDTQYF. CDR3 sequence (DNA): TGCGCCAGCGGCGGGGGTCCAGATACGCAGTATTTT.

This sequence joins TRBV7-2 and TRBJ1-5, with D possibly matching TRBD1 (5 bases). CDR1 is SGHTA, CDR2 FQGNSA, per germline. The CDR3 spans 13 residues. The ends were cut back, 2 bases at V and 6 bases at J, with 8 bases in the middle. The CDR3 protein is CASSLSRGQPQHF. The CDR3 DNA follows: TGTGCCAGCAGCTTAAGTAGGGGTCAGCCCCAGCATTTT.

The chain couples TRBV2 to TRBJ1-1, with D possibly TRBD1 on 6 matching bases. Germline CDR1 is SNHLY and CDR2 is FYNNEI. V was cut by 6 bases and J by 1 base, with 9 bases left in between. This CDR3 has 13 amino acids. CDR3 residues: CASRDRSNTEAFF. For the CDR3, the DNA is TGTGCCAGCAGGGACAGATCGAACACTGAAGCTTTCTTT.